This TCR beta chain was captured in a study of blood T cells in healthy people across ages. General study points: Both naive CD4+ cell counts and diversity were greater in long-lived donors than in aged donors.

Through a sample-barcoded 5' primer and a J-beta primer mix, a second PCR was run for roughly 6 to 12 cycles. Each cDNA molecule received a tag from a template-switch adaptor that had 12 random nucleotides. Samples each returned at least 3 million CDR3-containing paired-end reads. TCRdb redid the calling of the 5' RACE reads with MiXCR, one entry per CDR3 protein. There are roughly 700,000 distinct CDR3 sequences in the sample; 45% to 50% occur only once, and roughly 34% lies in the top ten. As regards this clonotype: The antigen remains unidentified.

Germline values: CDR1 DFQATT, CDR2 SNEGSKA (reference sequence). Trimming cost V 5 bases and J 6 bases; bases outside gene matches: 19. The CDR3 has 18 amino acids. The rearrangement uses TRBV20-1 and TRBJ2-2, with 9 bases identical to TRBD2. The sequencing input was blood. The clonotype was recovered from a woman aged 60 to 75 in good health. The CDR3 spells CSASSPGSLAGAAGELFF. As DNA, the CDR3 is TGCAGTGCTTCAAGCCCGGGGTCGTTAGCGGGAGCGGCCGGGGAGCTGTTTTTT.